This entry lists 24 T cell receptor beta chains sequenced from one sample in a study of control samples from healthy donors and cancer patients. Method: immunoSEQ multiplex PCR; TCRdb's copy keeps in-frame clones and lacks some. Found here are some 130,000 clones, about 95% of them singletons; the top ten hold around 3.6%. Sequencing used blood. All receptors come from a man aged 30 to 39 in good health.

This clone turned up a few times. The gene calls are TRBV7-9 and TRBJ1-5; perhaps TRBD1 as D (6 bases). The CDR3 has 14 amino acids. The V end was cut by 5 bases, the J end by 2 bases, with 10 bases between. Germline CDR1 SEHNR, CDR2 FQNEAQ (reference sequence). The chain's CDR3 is CASSKTGRNQPQHF. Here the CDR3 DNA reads TGTGCCAGCAGCAAGACAGGACGCAATCAGCCCCAGCATTTT.

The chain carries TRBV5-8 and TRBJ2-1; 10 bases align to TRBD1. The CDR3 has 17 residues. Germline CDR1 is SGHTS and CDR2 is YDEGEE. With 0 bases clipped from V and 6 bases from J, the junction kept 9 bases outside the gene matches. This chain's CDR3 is CASSLAWSWTGGNEQFF. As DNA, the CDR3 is TGTGCCAGCAGCTTGGCCTGGTCTTGGACAGGGGGCAATGAGCAGTTCTTC. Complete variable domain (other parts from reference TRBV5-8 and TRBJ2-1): EAGVTQSPTHLIKTRGQQATLRCSPISGHTSVYWYQQALGLGLQFLLWYDEGEERNRGNFPPRFSGRQFPNYSSELNVNALELEDSALYLCASSLAWSWTGGNEQFFGPGTRLTVL.

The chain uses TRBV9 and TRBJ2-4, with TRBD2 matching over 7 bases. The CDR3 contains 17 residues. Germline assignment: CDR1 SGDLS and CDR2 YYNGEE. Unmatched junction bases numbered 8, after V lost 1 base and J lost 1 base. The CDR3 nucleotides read TGTGCCAGCAGCGTAAAGGGAGGGGTCGGTGCCAAAAACATTCAGTACTTC. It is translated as CASSVKGGVGAKNIQYF.

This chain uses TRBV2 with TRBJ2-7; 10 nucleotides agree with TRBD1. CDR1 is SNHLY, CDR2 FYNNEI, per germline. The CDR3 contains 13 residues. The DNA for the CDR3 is TGTGCAGTGAGACAGGGGGCGGCCTACGAGCAGTACTTC. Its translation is CAVRQGAAYEQYF. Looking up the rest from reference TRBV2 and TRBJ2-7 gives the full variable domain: EPEVTQTPSHQVTQMGQEVILRCVPISNHLYFYWYRQILGQKVEFLVSFYNNEISEKSEIFDDQFSVERPDGSNFTLKIRSTKLEDSAMYFCAVRQGAAYEQYFGPGTRLTVT.

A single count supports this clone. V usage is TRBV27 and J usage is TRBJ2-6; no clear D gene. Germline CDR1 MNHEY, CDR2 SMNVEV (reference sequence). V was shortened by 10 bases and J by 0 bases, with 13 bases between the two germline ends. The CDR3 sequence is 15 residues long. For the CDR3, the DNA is TGTGCCACCCGCTTTTTGGTCTCTGGGGCCAACGTCCTGACTTTC. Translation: CATRFLVSGANVLTF.

CDR3 DNA: TGTGCCAGCAGCTTAGGGGGGGGAAGATCCTATGGCTACACCTTC. Its protein product is CASSLGGGRSYGYTF. The gene calls are TRBV7-2 and TRBJ1-2; D is perhaps TRBD1 (5 bases). The germline V gene encodes CDR1 SGHTA and CDR2 FQGNSA. Trimming left V 1 base short and J 4 bases short, with 13 bases between. This CDR3 region has 15 residues.

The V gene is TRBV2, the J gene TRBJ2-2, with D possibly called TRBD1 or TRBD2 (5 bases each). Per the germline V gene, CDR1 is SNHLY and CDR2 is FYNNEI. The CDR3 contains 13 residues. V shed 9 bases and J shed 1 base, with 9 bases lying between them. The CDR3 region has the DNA TGTGCCAGACGGGACGGGAACACCGGGGAGCTGTTTTTT. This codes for CARRDGNTGELFF.

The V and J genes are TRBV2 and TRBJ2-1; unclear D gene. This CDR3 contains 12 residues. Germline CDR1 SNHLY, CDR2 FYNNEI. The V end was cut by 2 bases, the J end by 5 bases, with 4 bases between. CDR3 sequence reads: CASSEMNNEQFF. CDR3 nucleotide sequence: TGTGCCAGCAGTGAAATGAACAATGAGCAGTTCTTC.

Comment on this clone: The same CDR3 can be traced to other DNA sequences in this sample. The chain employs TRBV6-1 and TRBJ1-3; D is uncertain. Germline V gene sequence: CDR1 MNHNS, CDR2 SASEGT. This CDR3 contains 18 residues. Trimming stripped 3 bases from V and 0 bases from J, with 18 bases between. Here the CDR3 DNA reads TGTGCCAGCAGTGAGGCCCCGAGCCTTATGAGCTCTGGAAACACCATATATTTT. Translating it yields CASSEAPSLMSSGNTIYF.

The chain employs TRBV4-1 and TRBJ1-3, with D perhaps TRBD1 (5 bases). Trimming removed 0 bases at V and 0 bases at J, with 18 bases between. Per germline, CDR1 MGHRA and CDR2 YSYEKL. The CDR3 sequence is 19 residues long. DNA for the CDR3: TGCGCCAGCAGCCAAGATCCCGCCGGGACGGTGAGCTCTGGAAACACCATATATTTT. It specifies CASSQDPAGTVSSGNTIYF.

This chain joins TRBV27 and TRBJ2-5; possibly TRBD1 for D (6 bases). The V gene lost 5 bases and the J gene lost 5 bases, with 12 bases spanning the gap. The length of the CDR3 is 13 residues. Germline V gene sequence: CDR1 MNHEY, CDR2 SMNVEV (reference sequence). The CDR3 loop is CASSTDRRETQYF. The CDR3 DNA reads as TGTGCCAGCAGTACCGACAGGAGGGAGACCCAGTACTTC.

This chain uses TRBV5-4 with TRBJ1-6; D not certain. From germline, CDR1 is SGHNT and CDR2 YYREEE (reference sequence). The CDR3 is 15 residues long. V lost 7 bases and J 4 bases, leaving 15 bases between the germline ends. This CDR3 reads CASRQGRTYNSPLHF. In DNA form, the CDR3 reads TGTGCCAGCCGCCAAGGGCGGACGTATAATTCACCCCTCCACTTT.

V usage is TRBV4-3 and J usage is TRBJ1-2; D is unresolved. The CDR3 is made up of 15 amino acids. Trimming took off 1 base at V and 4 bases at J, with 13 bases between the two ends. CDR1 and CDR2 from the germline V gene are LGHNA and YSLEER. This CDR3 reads CASSQGPGAAYGYTF. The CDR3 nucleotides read TGCGCCAGCAGCCAAGGACCGGGTGCGGCCTATGGCTACACCTTC.

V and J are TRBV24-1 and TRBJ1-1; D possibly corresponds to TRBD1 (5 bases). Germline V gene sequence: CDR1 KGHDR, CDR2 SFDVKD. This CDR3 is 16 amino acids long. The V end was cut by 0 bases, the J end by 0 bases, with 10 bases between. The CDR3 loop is CATSDLPGRMNTEAFF. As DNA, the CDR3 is TGTGCCACCAGTGATTTGCCGGGACGGATGAACACTGAAGCTTTCTTT.

CDR3 amino acids: CASSLVGSRDAQDTQYF. CDR3 DNA sequence: TGTGCCAGCAGCTTGGTAGGGTCGCGGGATGCCCAGGATACGCAGTATTTT. The V call is TRBV5-6, the J call TRBJ2-3; maybe TRBD2 (6 bases). CDR3 length: 17 residues. The V gene lost 0 bases and the J gene lost 6 bases, with 20 bases spanning the gap. Germline CDR1 is SGHDT and CDR2 is YYEEEE.

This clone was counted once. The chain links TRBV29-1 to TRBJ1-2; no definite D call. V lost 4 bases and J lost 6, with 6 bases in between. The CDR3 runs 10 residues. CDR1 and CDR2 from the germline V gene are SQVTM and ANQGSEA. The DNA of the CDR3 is TGCAGCGTTGCGGAGGATGGCTACACCTTC. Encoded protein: CSVAEDGYTF.

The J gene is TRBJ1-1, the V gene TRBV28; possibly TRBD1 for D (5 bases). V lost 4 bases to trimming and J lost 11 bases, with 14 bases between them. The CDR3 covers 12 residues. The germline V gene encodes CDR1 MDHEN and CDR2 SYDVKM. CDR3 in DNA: TGTGCCAGCAGTTCGGACAAAATGCGGGCTTTCTTT. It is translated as CASSSDKMRAFF.

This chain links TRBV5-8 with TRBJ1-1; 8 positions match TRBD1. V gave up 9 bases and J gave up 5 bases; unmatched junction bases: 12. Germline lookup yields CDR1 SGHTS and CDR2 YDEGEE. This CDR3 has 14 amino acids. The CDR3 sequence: CATDKGQGWTEAFF. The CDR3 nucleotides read TGTGCCACCGACAAAGGACAGGGCTGGACTGAAGCTTTCTTT.

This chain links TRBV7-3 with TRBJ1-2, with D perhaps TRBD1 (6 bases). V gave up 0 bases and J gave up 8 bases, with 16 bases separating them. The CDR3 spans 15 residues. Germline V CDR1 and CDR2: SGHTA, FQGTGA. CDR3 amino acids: CASSLTGKGGEGYTF. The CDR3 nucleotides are TGTGCCAGCAGCTTAACAGGGAAGGGGGGCGAGGGCTACACCTTC. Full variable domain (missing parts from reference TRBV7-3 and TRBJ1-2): GAGVSQTPSNKVTEKGKYVELRCDPISGHTALYWYRQSLGQGPEFLIYFQGTGAADDSGLPNDRFFAVRPEGSVSTLKIQRTERGDSAVYLCASSLTGKGGEGYTFGSGTRLTVV.

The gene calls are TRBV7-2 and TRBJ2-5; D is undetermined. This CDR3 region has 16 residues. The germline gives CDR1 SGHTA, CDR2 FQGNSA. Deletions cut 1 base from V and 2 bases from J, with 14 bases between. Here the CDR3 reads CASSLGSYYAQETQYF. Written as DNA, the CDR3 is TGTGCCAGCAGCTTAGGATCCTATTACGCTCAAGAGACCCAGTACTTC.

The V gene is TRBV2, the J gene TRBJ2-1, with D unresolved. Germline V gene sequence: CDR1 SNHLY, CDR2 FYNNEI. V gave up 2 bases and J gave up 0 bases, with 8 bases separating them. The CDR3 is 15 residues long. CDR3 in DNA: TGTGCCAGCAGTGAAACCAGGAGCTCCTACAATGAGCAGTTCTTC. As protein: CASSETRSSYNEQFF.

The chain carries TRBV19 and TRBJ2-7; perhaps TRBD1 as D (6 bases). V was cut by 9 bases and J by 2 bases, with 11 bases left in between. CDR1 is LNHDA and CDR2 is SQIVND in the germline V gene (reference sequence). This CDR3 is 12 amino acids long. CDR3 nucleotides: TGTGCCAGCGGGACAATACCCTACGAGCAGTACTTC. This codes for CASGTIPYEQYF.

The CDR3 sequence is CASTRPRSNYNEQFF. CDR3 nucleotides: TGTGCCAGCACCCGACCTAGATCCAACTACAATGAGCAGTTCTTC. The V call is TRBV6-4, the J call TRBJ2-1; no firm D call. The V gene's germline CDR1 is MRHNA and CDR2 SNTAGT. Deletions cut 7 bases from V and 3 bases from J, with 16 bases between. The CDR3 contains 15 residues.

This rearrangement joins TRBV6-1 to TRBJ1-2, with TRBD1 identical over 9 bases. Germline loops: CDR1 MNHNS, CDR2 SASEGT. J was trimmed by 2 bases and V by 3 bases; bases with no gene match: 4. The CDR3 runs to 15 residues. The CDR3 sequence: CASSEGTGKNYGYTF. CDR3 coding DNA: TGTGCCAGCAGTGAGGGGACAGGGAAGAACTATGGCTACACCTTC.